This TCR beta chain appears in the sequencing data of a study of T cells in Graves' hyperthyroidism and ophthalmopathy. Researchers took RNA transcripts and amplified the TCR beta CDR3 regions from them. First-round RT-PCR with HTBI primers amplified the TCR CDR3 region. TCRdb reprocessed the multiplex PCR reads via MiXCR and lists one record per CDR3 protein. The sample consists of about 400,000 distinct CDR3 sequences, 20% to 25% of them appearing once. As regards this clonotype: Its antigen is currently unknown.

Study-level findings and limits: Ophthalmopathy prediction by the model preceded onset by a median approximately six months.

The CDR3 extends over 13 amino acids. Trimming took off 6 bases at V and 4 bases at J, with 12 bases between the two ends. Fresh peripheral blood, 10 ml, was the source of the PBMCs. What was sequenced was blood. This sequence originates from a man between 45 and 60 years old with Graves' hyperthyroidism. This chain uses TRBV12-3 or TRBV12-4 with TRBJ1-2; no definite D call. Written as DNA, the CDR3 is TGTGCCAGCAGCTACGATATAGGCTATGGCTACACCTTC. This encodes CASSYDIGYGYTF.